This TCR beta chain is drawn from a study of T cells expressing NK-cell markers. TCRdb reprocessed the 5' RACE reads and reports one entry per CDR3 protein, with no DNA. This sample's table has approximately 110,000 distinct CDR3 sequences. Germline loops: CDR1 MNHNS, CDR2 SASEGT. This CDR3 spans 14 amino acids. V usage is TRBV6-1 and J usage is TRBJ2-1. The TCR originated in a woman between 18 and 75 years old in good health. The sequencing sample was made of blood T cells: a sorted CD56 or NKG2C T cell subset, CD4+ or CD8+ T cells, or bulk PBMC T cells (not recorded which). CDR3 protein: CASQTRGSGYEQFF.